These 10 T cell receptor beta chains came from one sample sequenced in a study of blood T cell repertoires in COVID-19. The assay was immunoSEQ multiplex PCR, and TCRdb's table has in-frame clones only and misses some. The data contain over 200,000 clones, roughly 84% of them singletons. Sequenced input: peripheral blood. Receptors originate from a middle-aged man with active or convalescent COVID-19.

The V and J genes are TRBV28 and TRBJ1-1, with 8 bases that match TRBD1. Trimming cost V 7 bases and J 3 bases; bases outside gene matches: 10. There are 15 residues in the CDR3. CDR1 is MDHEN and CDR2 is SYDVKM in the germline V gene. CDR3 in DNA: TGTGCCAGCACCCCACTAGACAGGGGTGACACTGAAGCTTTCTTT. The encoded protein is CASTPLDRGDTEAFF. The whole variable domain, filled in from reference TRBV28 and TRBJ1-1, reads DVKVTQSSRYLVKRTGEKVFLECVQDMDHENMFWYRQDPGLGLRLIYFSYDVKMKEKGDIPEGYSVSREKKERFSLILESASTNQTSMYLCASTPLDRGDTEAFFGQGTRLTVV.

The chain couples TRBV7-6 to TRBJ1-2, with TRBD1 matching 10 bases. V lost 5 bases and J lost 6; bases outside the gene matches: 12. Germline CDR1 and CDR2: SGHVS and FNYEAQ. The CDR3 runs 16 residues. The CDR3 loop reads CASSRTPGQGIDGYTF. CDR3 sequence (DNA): TGTGCCAGCAGCCGGACTCCGGGACAGGGGATCGATGGCTACACCTTC.

V and J are TRBV28 and TRBJ1-3; D perhaps matches TRBD1 (6 bases). V was shortened by 5 bases and J by 2 bases, with 19 bases between the two germline ends. The germline CDR1 and CDR2 sequences are MDHEN and SYDVKM. The CDR3 spans 17 residues. The DNA for the CDR3 is TGTGCCAGCAGTCCCGGGGGGCCCCGGGGCACTGGAAACACCATATATTTT. Its protein is CASSPGGPRGTGNTIYF.

The genes are TRBV28 and TRBJ2-3; 8 bases align to TRBD1. CDR3 length: 17 residues. Losses at the gene ends were 6 bases for V and 0 bases for J; bases not matched to a gene: 11. Germline V gene sequence: CDR1 MDHEN, CDR2 SYDVKM. Written as DNA, the CDR3 is TGTGCCAGCAGATATCCTTTGAGACAGGGGAGCACAGATACGCAGTATTTT. Its translation: CASRYPLRQGSTDTQYF.

The rearrangement links TRBV10-3 to TRBJ1-2, with 7 bases identical to TRBD1. The CDR3 is made up of 15 amino acids. The V and J ends lost 2 bases and 5 bases, in that order; junction bases with no gene match: 8. Germline CDR1 ENHRY, CDR2 SYGVKD. The CDR3 bases are TGTGCCATCAGTGAGGGCGGGACAGAGTCTTATGGCTACACCTTC. It encodes CAISEGGTESYGYTF.

This chain links TRBV7-9 with TRBJ2-2, with 8 bases matching TRBD2. This CDR3 has 14 residues. Germline-derived CDR1 and CDR2 are SEHNR and FQNEAQ (reference sequence). V shed 4 bases, J shed 6 bases, and the junction held 4 bases outside the gene matches. CDR3 sequence reads: CASSWTSSSGELFF. The CDR3 nucleotides read TGTGCCAGCAGCTGGACTAGCAGTTCCGGGGAGCTGTTTTTT. Drawing the rest from reference TRBV7-9 and TRBJ2-2, the complete variable domain is DTGVSQNPRHKITKRGQNVTFRCDPISEHNRLYWYRQTLGQGPEFLTYFQNEAQLEKSRLLSDRFSAERPKGSFSTLEIQRTEQGDSAMYLCASSWTSSSGELFFGEGSRLTVL.

This chain connects TRBV7-2 to TRBJ1-6, with D tentatively TRBD1 (5 bases). Trimming pared 5 bases from V and 8 bases from J, leaving 19 bases between. This CDR3 has 16 amino acids. Germline V gene sequence: CDR1 SGHTA, CDR2 FQGNSA. This CDR3 is CASSRRLGPRDSPLHF. CDR3 sequence (DNA): TGTGCCAGCAGCCGGCGGTTGGGGCCCCGGGATTCACCCCTCCACTTT.

This clone was counted once. The chain links TRBV3-1 (or the pseudogene TRBV3-2) to TRBJ2-1; 9 nucleotides align to TRBD2. Germline V gene sequence: CDR1 LGHDT, CDR2 YNNKEL (reference sequence). CDR3 length equals 15 residues. V lost 4 bases and J lost 4; bases outside the gene matches: 5. CDR3 sequence (DNA): TGTGCCAGCAGCCCCCTAGCGGGGAGATACAATGAGCAGTTCTTC. Translated, it gives CASSPLAGRYNEQFF.

This sequence joins TRBV28 and TRBJ1-1; TRBD1 is a possible D gene (6 bases). Germline V CDR1 and CDR2: MDHEN, SYDVKM. The CDR3 has 16 residues. V dropped 5 bases and J dropped 0 bases, with 16 bases sitting between them. CDR3 coding DNA: TGTGCCAGCAGTCCCCACAGGGTTAAGGTGAACACTGAAGCTTTCTTT. Its protein is CASSPHRVKVNTEAFF.

The gene calls are TRBV6-1 and TRBJ1-2, with 8 bases lining up with TRBD1. There are 14 residues in the CDR3. The V and J ends lost 1 base and 8 bases, in that order; junction bases with no gene match: 6. Germline assignment: CDR1 MNHNS and CDR2 SASEGT. CDR3 protein: CASSEEVRGQGYTF. Written as DNA, the CDR3 is TGTGCCAGCAGTGAAGAGGTCAGGGGGCAAGGCTACACCTTC.